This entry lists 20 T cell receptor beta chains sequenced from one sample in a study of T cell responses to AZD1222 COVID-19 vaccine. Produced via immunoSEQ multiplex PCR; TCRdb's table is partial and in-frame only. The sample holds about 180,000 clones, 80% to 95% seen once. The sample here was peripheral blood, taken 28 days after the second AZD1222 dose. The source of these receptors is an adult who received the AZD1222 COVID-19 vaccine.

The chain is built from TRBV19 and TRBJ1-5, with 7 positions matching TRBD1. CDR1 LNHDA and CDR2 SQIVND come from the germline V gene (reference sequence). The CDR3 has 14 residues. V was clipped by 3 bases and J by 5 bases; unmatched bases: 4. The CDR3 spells CASSMAGGDQPQHF. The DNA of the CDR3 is TGTGCCAGTAGTATGGCAGGGGGGGATCAGCCCCAGCATTTT.

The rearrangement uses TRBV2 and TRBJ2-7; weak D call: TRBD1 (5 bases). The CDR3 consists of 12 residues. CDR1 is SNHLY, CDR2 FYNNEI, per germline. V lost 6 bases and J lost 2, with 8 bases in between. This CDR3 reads CASRSRAYEQYF. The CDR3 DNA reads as TGTGCCAGCAGGAGCAGGGCCTACGAGCAGTACTTC.

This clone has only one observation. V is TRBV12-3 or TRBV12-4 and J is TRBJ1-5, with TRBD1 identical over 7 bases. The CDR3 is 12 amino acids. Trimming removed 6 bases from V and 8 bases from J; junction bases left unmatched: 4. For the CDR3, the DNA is TGTGCCAGCAGAGGGGGCGGAGAGCCCCAGCATTTT. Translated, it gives CASRGGGEPQHF.

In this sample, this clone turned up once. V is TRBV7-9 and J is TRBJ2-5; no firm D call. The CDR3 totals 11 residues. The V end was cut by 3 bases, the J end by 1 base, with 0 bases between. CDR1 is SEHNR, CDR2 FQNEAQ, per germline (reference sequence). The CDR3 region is CASSFQETQYF. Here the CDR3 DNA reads TGTGCCAGCAGCTTCCAAGAGACCCAGTACTTC.

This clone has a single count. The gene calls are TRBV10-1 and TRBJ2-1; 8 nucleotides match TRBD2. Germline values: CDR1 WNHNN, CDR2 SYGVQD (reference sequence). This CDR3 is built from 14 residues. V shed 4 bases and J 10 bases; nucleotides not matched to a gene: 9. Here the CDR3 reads CASSGGSGVEEQFF. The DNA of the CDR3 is TGCGCCAGCAGTGGTGGTAGCGGGGTGGAAGAGCAGTTCTTC.

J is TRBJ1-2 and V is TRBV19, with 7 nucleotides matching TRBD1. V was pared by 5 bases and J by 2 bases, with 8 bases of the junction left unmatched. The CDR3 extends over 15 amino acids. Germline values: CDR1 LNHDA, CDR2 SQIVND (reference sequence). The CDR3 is CASSGRQGGNYGYTF. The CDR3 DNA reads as TGTGCCAGTAGTGGAAGACAGGGAGGGAACTATGGCTACACCTTC.

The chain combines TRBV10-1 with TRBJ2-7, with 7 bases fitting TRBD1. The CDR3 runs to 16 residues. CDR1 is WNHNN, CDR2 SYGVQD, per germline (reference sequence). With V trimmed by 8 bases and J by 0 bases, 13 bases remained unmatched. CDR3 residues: CASRAVTGCHSYEQYF. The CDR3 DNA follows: TGCGCCAGCCGGGCAGTGACAGGGTGTCACTCCTACGAGCAGTACTTC.

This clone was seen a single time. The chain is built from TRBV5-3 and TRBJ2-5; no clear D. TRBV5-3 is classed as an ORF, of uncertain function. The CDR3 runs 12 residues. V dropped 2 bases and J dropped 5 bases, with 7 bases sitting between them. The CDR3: CARSLQRETQYF. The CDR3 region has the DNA TGTGCCAGAAGCTTACAGCGTGAGACCCAGTACTTC.

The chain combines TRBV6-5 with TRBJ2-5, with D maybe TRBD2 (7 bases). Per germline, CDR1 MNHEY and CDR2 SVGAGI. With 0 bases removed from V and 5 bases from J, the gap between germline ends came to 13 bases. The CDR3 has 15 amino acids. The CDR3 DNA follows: TGTGCCAGCAGTTACTCGGGGGGGGCCGGGGAGACCCAGTACTTC. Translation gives CASSYSGGAGETQYF.

CDR3 sequence (DNA): TGTGCTAGTGGTTTGGACCCCCCGACCTCAAAGGCGAACACCGGGGAGCTGTTTTTT. Translated, it gives CASGLDPPTSKANTGELFF. V and J are TRBV12-5 and TRBJ2-2; no clear D gene. The V end lost 1 base, the J end lost 0 bases, and 18 bases lay between the germline ends. Germline V gene lookup returns CDR1 LGHNT and CDR2 FRNRAP. The CDR3 is made up of 19 amino acids.

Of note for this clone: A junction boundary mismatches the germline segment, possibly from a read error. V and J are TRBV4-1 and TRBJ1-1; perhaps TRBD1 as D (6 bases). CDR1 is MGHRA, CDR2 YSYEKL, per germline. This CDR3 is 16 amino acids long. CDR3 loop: CASSQGGQPLKTEAFF. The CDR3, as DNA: TGCGCCAGCAGCCAAGGGGGGCAACCTCTGAAGACTGAAGCTTTCTTT.

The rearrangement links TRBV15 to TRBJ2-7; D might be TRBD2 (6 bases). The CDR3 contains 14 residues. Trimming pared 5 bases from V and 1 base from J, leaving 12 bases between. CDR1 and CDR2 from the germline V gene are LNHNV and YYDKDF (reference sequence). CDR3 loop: CATSPGLESYEQYF. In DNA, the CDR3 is TGTGCCACCAGCCCGGGACTGGAATCCTACGAGCAGTACTTC.

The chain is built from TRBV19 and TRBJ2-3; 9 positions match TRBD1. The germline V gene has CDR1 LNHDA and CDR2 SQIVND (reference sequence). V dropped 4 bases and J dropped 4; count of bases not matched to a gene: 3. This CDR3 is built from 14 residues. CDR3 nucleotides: TGTGCCAGTAGTACGGGGACAGGGTCAGATACGCAGTATTTT. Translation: CASSTGTGSDTQYF.

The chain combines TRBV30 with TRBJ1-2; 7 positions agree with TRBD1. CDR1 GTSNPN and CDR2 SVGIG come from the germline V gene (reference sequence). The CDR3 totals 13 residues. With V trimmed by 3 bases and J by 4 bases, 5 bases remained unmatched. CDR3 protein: CAWSQGGSYGYTF. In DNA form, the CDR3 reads TGTGCCTGGAGCCAGGGGGGGAGCTATGGCTACACCTTC. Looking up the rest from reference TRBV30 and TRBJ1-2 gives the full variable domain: SQTIHQWPATLVQPVGSPLSLECTVEGTSNPNLYWYRQAAGRGLQLLFYSVGIGQISSEVPQNLSASRPQDRQFILSSKKLLLSDSGFYLCAWSQGGSYGYTFGSGTRLTVV.

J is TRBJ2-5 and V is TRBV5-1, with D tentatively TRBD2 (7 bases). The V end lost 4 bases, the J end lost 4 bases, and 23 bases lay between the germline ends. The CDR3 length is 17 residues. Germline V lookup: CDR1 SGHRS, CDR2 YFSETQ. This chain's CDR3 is CASSPGGGANKRETQYF. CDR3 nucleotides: TGCGCCAGCAGCCCCGGAGGGGGGGCGAATAAGCGAGAGACCCAGTACTTC.

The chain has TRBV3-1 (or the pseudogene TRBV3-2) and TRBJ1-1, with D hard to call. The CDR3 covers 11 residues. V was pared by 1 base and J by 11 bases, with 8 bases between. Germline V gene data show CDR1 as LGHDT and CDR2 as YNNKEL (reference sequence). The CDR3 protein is CASSQGLGAFF. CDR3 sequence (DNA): TGTGCCAGCAGCCAAGGACTGGGGGCTTTCTTT.

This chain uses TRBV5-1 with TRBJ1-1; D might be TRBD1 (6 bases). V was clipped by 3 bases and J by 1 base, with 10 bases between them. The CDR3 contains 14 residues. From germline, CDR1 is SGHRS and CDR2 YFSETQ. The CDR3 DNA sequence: TGCGCCAGCAGCTCCGGGACAAAGAACACTGAAGCTTTCTTT. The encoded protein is CASSSGTKNTEAFF.

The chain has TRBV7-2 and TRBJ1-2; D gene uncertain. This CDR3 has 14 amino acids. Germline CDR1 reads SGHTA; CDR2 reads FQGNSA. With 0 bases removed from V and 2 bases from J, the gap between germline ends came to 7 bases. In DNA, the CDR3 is TGTGCCAGCAGCTTAGCGCAAGGAAACTATGGCTACACCTTC. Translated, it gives CASSLAQGNYGYTF.

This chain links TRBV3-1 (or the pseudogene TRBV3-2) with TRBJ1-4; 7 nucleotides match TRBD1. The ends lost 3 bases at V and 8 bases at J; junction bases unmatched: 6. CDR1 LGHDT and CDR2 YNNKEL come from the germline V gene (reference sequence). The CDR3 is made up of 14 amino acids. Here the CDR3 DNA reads TGTGCCAGCAGCCACAGGGGGGCGAGGGAAAAACTGTTTTTT. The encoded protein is CASSHRGAREKLFF.

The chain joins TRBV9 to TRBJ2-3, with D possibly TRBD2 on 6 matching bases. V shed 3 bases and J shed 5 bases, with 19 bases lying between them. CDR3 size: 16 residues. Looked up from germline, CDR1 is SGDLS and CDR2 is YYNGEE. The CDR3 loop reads CASSANRRGDGDTQYF. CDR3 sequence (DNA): TGTGCCAGCAGCGCAAATAGGCGGGGCGACGGAGATACGCAGTATTTT.